The 27 T cell receptor beta chains presented below share a single source sample, sequenced in a study of blood T cell repertoires in COVID-19. Repertoires were generated with immunoSEQ multiplex PCR, while TCRdb's copy carries only in-frame clones and drops some. This repertoire shows 100,000 to 150,000 clones, roughly two thirds found once; its top ten account for over 1.5%. The source material was peripheral blood. The receptors derive from a woman between 65 and 79 years old with acute or convalescent COVID-19.

V is TRBV6-5 and J is TRBJ1-2, with TRBD1 identical over 7 bases. The CDR3 length is 15 residues. V lost 6 bases, J lost 7 bases, and 14 bases stayed unmatched. Germline values: CDR1 MNHEY, CDR2 SVGAGI. CDR3 protein: CASSGDRAGTAGYTF. As DNA, the CDR3 is TGTGCCAGCAGCGGTGACAGGGCTGGGACGGCTGGCTACACCTTC.

This clone came up a few times. CDR3 DNA: TGTGCCAGCAGCCAGGCTCGGACAGGGGCTAATTCACCCCTCCACTTT. Translating gives CASSQARTGANSPLHF. The V and J genes are TRBV7-8 and TRBJ1-6; 9 bases are a match to TRBD1. CDR3 length: 16 amino acids. CDR1 and CDR2 (germline): SGHVS, FQNEAQ. With 5 bases clipped from V and 6 bases from J, the junction kept 8 bases outside the gene matches.

CDR3 in DNA: TGTGCCCTAGGGACTAGCGGGAGCCGCAGGACAGATACGCAGTATTTT. It translates to CALGTSGSRRTDTQYF. This chain joins TRBV30 and TRBJ2-3, with TRBD2 matching over 14 bases. The CDR3 covers 16 residues. The trim removed 8 bases at V and 3 bases at J, leaving 10 bases unmatched. The germline V gene encodes CDR1 GTSNPN and CDR2 SVGIG (reference sequence).

With respect to this clone: The sample carries other DNA sequences with the same CDR3. The chain employs TRBV27 and TRBJ1-2, with TRBD1 matching 7 bases. V was pared by 0 bases and J by 7 bases, with 2 bases of the junction left unmatched. This CDR3 has 13 residues. The germline V gene has CDR1 MNHEY and CDR2 SMNVEV (reference sequence). CDR3 sequence (DNA): TGTGCCAGCAGTTTATCAGGGGGCTCTGGCTACACCTTC. The encoded protein is CASSLSGGSGYTF.

The chain links TRBV3-1 (or the pseudogene TRBV3-2) to TRBJ2-7, with TRBD1 matching 9 bases. The length of the CDR3 is 13 residues. Germline V lookup: CDR1 LGHDT, CDR2 YNNKEL (reference sequence). V shed 8 bases and J 3 bases; nucleotides not matched to a gene: 5. CDR3 amino acids: CASGVGQGYEQYF. The CDR3 nucleotides are TGTGCCAGCGGTGTGGGACAGGGCTACGAGCAGTACTTC.

The rearrangement links TRBV5-1 to TRBJ2-7, with 8 bases aligning to TRBD2. Germline values: CDR1 SGHRS, CDR2 YFSETQ. J lost 3 bases, V lost 3 bases, and 8 bases had no gene match. This CDR3 contains 15 residues. CDR3 amino acids: CASSYLAGALYEQYF. The CDR3 coding sequence is TGCGCCAGCAGCTATCTAGCGGGCGCCCTCTACGAGCAGTACTTC.

The chain is built from TRBV19 and TRBJ1-4, with D hard to call. V gave up 6 bases and J gave up 6 bases, with 17 bases separating them. The CDR3 loop spans 15 amino acids. The germline V gene has CDR1 LNHDA and CDR2 SQIVND (reference sequence). The CDR3 spells CASSLWSGGDEKLFF. CDR3 sequence (DNA): TGTGCCAGTAGCCTCTGGTCCGGCGGTGATGAAAAACTGTTTTTT.

This sequence joins TRBV7-2 and TRBJ1-1; tentatively, D is TRBD1 (6 bases). CDR3 length equals 15 residues. Trimming left V 1 base short and J 6 bases short, with 15 bases between. Per germline, CDR1 SGHTA and CDR2 FQGNSA. CDR3 in DNA: TGTGCCAGCAGCTTAGTTGGGGGCCCCAACGCTGAAGCTTTCTTT. Translation gives CASSLVGGPNAEAFF.

CDR3 residues: CASESGRAYEQYF. CDR3 in DNA: TGTGCCAGCGAGTCAGGCAGGGCCTACGAGCAGTACTTC. The genes are TRBV6-5 and TRBJ2-7; D might be TRBD1 (5 bases). Between the trimmed V and J ends, which lost 8 bases and 2 bases, there was a span of 13 bases. This CDR3 region has 13 residues. Germline V gene lookup returns CDR1 MNHEY and CDR2 SVGAGI.

The chain recombines TRBV30 with TRBJ1-1, with D perhaps matching TRBD1 (6 bases). The CDR3 spans 19 residues. The V and J ends lost 3 bases and 5 bases respectively, with 31 bases between them. The germline CDR1 and CDR2 sequences are GTSNPN and SVGIG (reference sequence). CDR3 sequence: CAWRRTVHGTGGRGTEAFF. In nucleotides, the CDR3 is TGTGCCTGGAGGAGGACTGTCCACGGCACGGGGGGCCGAGGAACTGAAGCTTTCTTT.

This clone was seen a handful of times. The V call is TRBV30, the J call TRBJ2-3; tentative D call: TRBD1 (6 bases). Trimming shortened V by 0 bases and J by 4 bases, and 20 bases separated the two germline ends. The CDR3 is 17 residues long. Germline CDR1 and CDR2: GTSNPN and SVGIG (reference sequence). In nucleotides, the CDR3 is TGTGCCTGGAGTGTACTTGGAAGAGGGGGTAGGGCAGATACGCAGTATTTT. As protein: CAWSVLGRGGRADTQYF. Drawing the rest from reference TRBV30 and TRBJ2-3, the complete variable domain is SQTIHQWPATLVQPVGSPLSLECTVEGTSNPNLYWYRQAAGRGLQLLFYSVGIGQISSEVPQNLSASRPQDRQFILSSKKLLLSDSGFYLCAWSVLGRGGRADTQYFGPGTRLTVL.

This chain links TRBV29-1 with TRBJ1-1, with TRBD1 identical over 8 bases. Trimming cost V 1 base and J 0 bases; bases outside gene matches: 4. Looked up from germline, CDR1 is SQVTM and CDR2 is ANQGSEA. The CDR3 extends over 15 amino acids. CDR3 DNA: TGCAGCGTTGAAGGGACAGGGCTCATGAACACTGAAGCTTTCTTT. This sequence encodes CSVEGTGLMNTEAFF.

This clone was seen only a few times. The chain uses TRBV12-3 or TRBV12-4 and TRBJ1-2; D gene unclear. V gave up 4 bases and J gave up 4 bases, with 4 bases separating them. The CDR3 runs 11 residues. As DNA, the CDR3 is TGTGCCAGCAGTTACGGCTATGGCTACACCTTC. Protein: CASSYGYGYTF.

This clone was seen only once. The rearrangement links TRBV30 to TRBJ2-3, with 9 bases aligning to TRBD2. With V trimmed by 3 bases and J by 2 bases, 6 bases remained unmatched. The CDR3 loop spans 15 amino acids. Germline V gene data show CDR1 as GTSNPN and CDR2 as SVGIG (reference sequence). CDR3 in DNA: TGTGCCTGGAGACCCAGCGGGAGGAACACAGATACGCAGTATTTT. This gives the protein CAWRPSGRNTDTQYF.

V gene TRBV5-1 combines with J gene TRBJ2-7, with D possibly TRBD1 on 5 matching bases. Germline loops: CDR1 SGHRS, CDR2 YFSETQ. V lost 1 base and J 5 bases, leaving 13 bases between the germline ends. The CDR3 has 14 residues. As DNA, the CDR3 is TGCGCCAGCAGCTTGCAGGGTAGCTTGGACGAGCAGTACTTC. This sequence encodes CASSLQGSLDEQYF.

Note on this clone: A single base separates this from a much larger clone, so it may be a read error. The V call is TRBV11-2, the J call TRBJ2-2; D possibly corresponds to TRBD1 (5 bases). Germline-derived CDR1 and CDR2 are SGHAT and FQNNGV. The CDR3 has 14 residues. The CDR3 nucleotides are TGTGCCAGCCAAGGGGCGGCGAACACCGAGGAGCTGTTTTTT. Its translation is CASQGAANTEELFF.

This clone was seen once. The chain combines TRBV29-1 with TRBJ1-2; D is unresolved. The V gene's germline CDR1 is SQVTM and CDR2 ANQGSEA. This CDR3 has 13 amino acids. Trimming took off 2 bases at V and 2 bases at J, with 9 bases between the two ends. The CDR3 sequence: CSVEKQPNYGYTF. In DNA, the CDR3 is TGCAGCGTTGAAAAACAGCCGAACTATGGCTACACCTTC.

The gene calls are TRBV3-1 (or the pseudogene TRBV3-2) and TRBJ2-5; TRBD1 matches at 7 bases. The CDR3 runs 13 residues. The V gene end was trimmed by 4 bases and the J gene end by 5 bases; junction bases not matched to a gene: 4. The germline V gene encodes CDR1 LGHDT and CDR2 YNNKEL (reference sequence). The CDR3: CASSLTTGETQYF. CDR3 DNA: TGTGCCAGCAGCCTCACGACAGGGGAGACCCAGTACTTC.

The chain joins TRBV12-5 to TRBJ1-1; TRBD1 matches at 7 bases. J gave up 1 base and V 3 bases, and 11 bases lay outside the gene matches. Germline V gene lookup returns CDR1 LGHNT and CDR2 FRNRAP. The CDR3 is 17 residues long. This CDR3 is CASGFSPGGNWNTEAFF. In DNA form, the CDR3 reads TGTGCTAGTGGTTTTTCCCCAGGGGGGAATTGGAACACTGAAGCTTTCTTT. The full variable domain, rest sourced from reference TRBV12-5 and TRBJ1-1, is DARVTQTPRHKVTEMGQEVTMRCQPILGHNTVFWYRQTMMQGLELLAYFRNRAPLDDSGMPKDRFSAEMPDATLATLKIQPSEPRDSAVYFCASGFSPGGNWNTEAFFGQGTRLTVV.

This clone was observed a handful of times. This chain links TRBV27 with TRBJ1-2; possible D gene TRBD1, 5 bases. Germline lookup yields CDR1 MNHEY and CDR2 SMNVEV (reference sequence). This CDR3 contains 16 residues. The V end was cut by 4 bases, the J end by 1 base, with 16 bases between. The CDR3 DNA is TGTGCCAGCAGTTCCTTTACAGGAATCCTTAACTATGGCTACACCTTC. Encoded protein: CASSSFTGILNYGYTF.

The rearrangement links TRBV11-2 to TRBJ1-6; D is ambiguous. Trimming took 1 base from V and 6 from J, leaving 10 bases between them. The CDR3 spans 15 residues. Germline CDR1 reads SGHAT; CDR2 reads FQNNGV. The CDR3 region is CASSLAPEGNSPLHF. The CDR3 bases are TGTGCCAGCAGCTTAGCCCCGGAGGGTAATTCACCCCTCCACTTT.

The chain uses TRBV6-2 or TRBV6-3 and TRBJ2-5, with 12 bases fitting TRBD2. The length of the CDR3 is 17 residues. V lost 6 bases to trimming and J lost 5 bases; unmatched junction nucleotides: 13. CDR1 is MNHEY and CDR2 is SVGEGT in the germline V gene. Here the CDR3 DNA reads TGTGCCAGCAGCAACCGACTAGCGGGGGTCGCGGAGGAGACCCAGTACTTC. Translating it yields CASSNRLAGVAEETQYF.

The chain links TRBV19 to TRBJ1-2, with unresolved D. The CDR3 totals 12 residues. V lost 5 bases and J lost 2, with 6 bases in between. From germline, CDR1 is LNHDA and CDR2 SQIVND (reference sequence). CDR3 sequence (DNA): TGTGCCAGTAGTCCTCAGAACTATGGCTACACCTTC. The encoded protein is CASSPQNYGYTF.

V gene TRBV2 combines with J gene TRBJ2-6; possible D gene TRBD1, 6 bases. Per the germline V gene, CDR1 is SNHLY and CDR2 is FYNNEI. Deletions cut 7 bases from V and 0 bases from J, with 19 bases between. This CDR3 contains 18 residues. For the CDR3, the DNA is TGTGCCAGCACCCTGAGGCGAAGGGGGATCTCTGGGGCCAACGTCCTGACTTTC. This sequence encodes CASTLRRRGISGANVLTF.

The chain carries TRBV29-1 and TRBJ2-1, with 9 bases lining up with TRBD1. Trimming took 2 bases from V and 0 from J; bases not matched to a gene: 8. Looked up from germline, CDR1 is SQVTM and CDR2 is ANQGSEA. CDR3 length: 17 residues. The CDR3 loop reads CSVEKEDRGSSYNEQFF. The CDR3 region has the DNA TGCAGCGTTGAAAAGGAGGACAGGGGAAGCTCCTACAATGAGCAGTTCTTC.

Concerning this clone itself: Other DNA sequences within the sample encode an identical CDR3. V gene TRBV5-1 combines with J gene TRBJ2-7; tentative D call: TRBD2 (7 bases). The CDR3 is 14 residues long. The V gene lost 4 bases and the J gene lost 2 bases, with 13 bases spanning the gap. Germline CDR1 reads SGHRS; CDR2 reads YFSETQ. The CDR3 region is CASSPGGGAYEQYF. The CDR3 bases are TGCGCCAGCAGCCCTGGAGGGGGGGCCTACGAGCAGTACTTC.

The V gene is TRBV9, the J gene TRBJ1-6; 8 nucleotides agree with TRBD1. From germline, CDR1 is SGDLS and CDR2 YYNGEE. This CDR3 is built from 14 residues. Trimming removed 6 bases from V and 9 bases from J; junction bases left unmatched: 8. The CDR3 sequence: CASNEGQGGSPLHF. For the CDR3, the DNA is TGTGCCAGCAACGAAGGACAGGGTGGTTCACCCCTCCACTTT.